Detailed here is one TCR beta chain. The sample originates from a study of shared clonotypes between healthy human individuals. Germline CDR1 and CDR2: LNHDA and SQIVND (reference sequence). The V end lost 1 base, the J end lost 9 bases, and 19 bases lay between the germline ends. This CDR3 contains 16 residues. Under the authors' procedure: ImmunoSEQ output lacked quality scores and full-length reads, limiting matched filtering. The protocol was immunoSEQ multiplex PCR, while the TCRdb copy is restricted to in-frame clones and leaves out a portion. Clone size and the V and J calls come from that table; the DNA yielded D and trimming. Among about 730,000 clones listed, 55% to 75% were seen once.

This rearrangement joins TRBV19 to TRBJ1-5; weak D call: TRBD1 (5 bases). Specimen: memory CD4+ T cells sorted from blood. The subset is: CD45RA-negative fraction. This clonotype was sampled from a woman in her thirties in good health. The CDR3 region has the DNA TGTGCCAGTAGTATAGGGGACCCCACGGTTCATCGGCCCCAGCATTTT. Translation gives CASSIGDPTVHRPQHF.